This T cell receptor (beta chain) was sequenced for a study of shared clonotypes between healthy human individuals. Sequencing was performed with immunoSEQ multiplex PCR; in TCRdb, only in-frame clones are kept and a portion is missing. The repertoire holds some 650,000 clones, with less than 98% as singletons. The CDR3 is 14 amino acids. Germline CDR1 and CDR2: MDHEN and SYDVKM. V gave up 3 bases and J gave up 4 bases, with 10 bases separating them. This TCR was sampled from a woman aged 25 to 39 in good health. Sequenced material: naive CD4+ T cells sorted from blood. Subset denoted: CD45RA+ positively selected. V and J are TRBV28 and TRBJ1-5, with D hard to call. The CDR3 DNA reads TGTGCCAGCAGTTTCGCCCGGGAGAATCAGCCCCAGCATTTT. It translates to CASSFARENQPQHF.